This T cell receptor (beta chain) emerged from a study of blood T cell repertoires in COVID-19. Across the study: Acute and convalescent COVID-19 specimens originated in the United States, Italy and Spain. The cDNA or gDNA used as material had been derived from T cells, B-cell-depleted T cells, or PBMCs.

The V gene's germline CDR1 is LGHDT and CDR2 YNNKEL (reference sequence). This CDR3 has 15 residues. V lost 4 bases and J lost 5, with 17 bases in between. Per the study methods: Estimation of nucleated cell counts relied on the amplification of reference gene primers. Some clones are missing from TCRdb's copy, which holds only in-frame ones; the method was immunoSEQ multiplex PCR. For V, J and clone size, that table is used; D and trimming come from the DNA. The data show 100,000 to 150,000 clones, with roughly 84% seen just once and 1.2% held by the top ten. The receptor was isolated from a woman of 80 years or more with acute or convalescent COVID-19. The sample consisted of peripheral blood. J is TRBJ2-5 and V is TRBV3-1 (or the pseudogene TRBV3-2), with a weak D call TRBD1 (6 bases). CDR3 residues: CASSPQNRVVETQYF. In DNA form, the CDR3 reads TGTGCCAGCAGCCCCCAAAACAGGGTCGTTGAGACCCAGTACTTC.